Below, 26 T cell receptor beta chains from the same sample are listed, as sequenced in a study of blood T cell repertoires in COVID-19. Produced via immunoSEQ multiplex PCR; TCRdb's table is partial and in-frame only. The sample includes some 320,000 clones, over 85% of them seen just once. Sequenced: PBMCs or T cells enriched from blood (not recorded which). These receptors all stem from a man in his 60s who had recovered from COVID-19.

The J gene is TRBJ1-1, the V gene TRBV6-5; D unclear. The germline V gene has CDR1 MNHEY and CDR2 SVGAGI. The CDR3 contains 13 residues. Trimming took 6 bases from V and 3 from J, leaving 11 bases between them. The CDR3 DNA is TGTGCCAGCAGACGACCGGGAGACACTGAAGCTTTCTTT. It encodes CASRRPGDTEAFF.

The chain combines TRBV30 with TRBJ2-7; tentatively, D is TRBD2 (5 bases). V was cut by 4 bases and J by 3 bases, with 16 bases left in between. Germline CDR1 GTSNPN, CDR2 SVGIG (reference sequence). The CDR3 has 14 residues. For the CDR3, the DNA is TGTGCCTGGAACCCCCCGGGATTCTTCTACGAGCAGTACTTC. The encoded protein is CAWNPPGFFYEQYF.

The rearrangement links TRBV27 to TRBJ2-5; D is ambiguous. The CDR3 has 13 residues. Germline assignment: CDR1 MNHEY and CDR2 SMNVEV (reference sequence). V was cut by 6 bases and J by 0 bases, with 8 bases left in between. The CDR3 here is CASRTEYQETQYF. The CDR3 nucleotides read TGTGCCAGCAGGACGGAGTACCAAGAGACCCAGTACTTC.

The chain combines TRBV30 with TRBJ1-2; D may be TRBD1 (5 bases). The CDR3 consists of 12 residues. Between the trimmed V and J ends, which lost 2 bases and 8 bases, there was a span of 12 bases. In germline, CDR1 is GTSNPN, CDR2 SVGIG (reference sequence). This chain's CDR3 is CAWSRVGLGYTF. CDR3 coding DNA: TGTGCCTGGAGTAGGGTGGGGCTCGGCTACACCTTC.

The V call is TRBV24-1, the J call TRBJ1-2, with 10 bases identical to TRBD1. CDR1 is KGHDR and CDR2 is SFDVKD in the germline V gene. V gave up 3 bases and J gave up 5 bases; unmatched junction bases: 11. CDR3 size: 17 residues. The CDR3 DNA follows: TGTGCCACCAGTGATCCAGGACAGGGGGGATCACTTTATGGCTACACCTTC. Protein sequence: CATSDPGQGGSLYGYTF.

Only a few counts were recorded for this clone. The rearrangement joins TRBV2 to TRBJ1-5; 10 bases line up with TRBD1. The germline CDR1 and CDR2 sequences are SNHLY and FYNNEI. The CDR3 length is 13 residues. J was trimmed by 6 bases and V by 7 bases; bases with no gene match: 3. The CDR3 protein is CASNRDRGQPQHF. The CDR3 coding sequence is TGTGCCAGCAATAGGGACAGGGGTCAGCCCCAGCATTTT.

The rearrangement uses TRBV19 and TRBJ2-2; D might be TRBD1 (5 bases). The germline V gene encodes CDR1 LNHDA and CDR2 SQIVND (reference sequence). The CDR3 is 13 residues long. Trimming removed 6 bases at V and 3 bases at J, with 8 bases between. DNA of the CDR3: TGTGCCAGTAGCCCCAGGGACACCGGGGAGCTGTTTTTT. Residues: CASSPRDTGELFF.

This clone appeared a single time. The genes are TRBV4-2 and TRBJ2-2; tentative D call: TRBD1 (6 bases). Germline CDR1 LGHNA, CDR2 YNFKEQ. The CDR3 covers 15 residues. V dropped 2 bases and J dropped 4 bases, with 11 bases sitting between them. In DNA, the CDR3 is TGTGCCAGCAGCCAATCACAGGGATTCACCGGGGAGCTGTTTTTT. Translated: CASSQSQGFTGELFF.

Many counts were recorded for this clone. This chain connects TRBV14 to TRBJ1-1; no definite D call. Germline CDR1 SGHDN, CDR2 FVKESK. Trimming shortened V by 1 base and J by 1 base, and 13 bases separated the two germline ends. The CDR3 extends over 16 amino acids. DNA of the CDR3: TGTGCCAGCAGCCAAGCCCTAGGACGGGAGAACACTGAAGCTTTCTTT. It codes for CASSQALGRENTEAFF.

The gene calls are TRBV15 and TRBJ2-3, with 11 bases aligning to TRBD2. The V and J ends lost 0 bases and 5 bases, in that order; junction bases with no gene match: 13. This CDR3 region has 19 residues. From germline, CDR1 is LNHNV and CDR2 YYDKDF (reference sequence). CDR3 nucleotide sequence: TGTGCCACCAGCAGAGATCGCAGGCTAGCGGGAGGCGTCAGAGATACGCAGTATTTT. The encoded protein is CATSRDRRLAGGVRDTQYF.

This clone was recorded only once. Different DNA sequences within this sample yield the same CDR3. The chain combines TRBV19 with TRBJ2-2; no clear D. The CDR3 has 13 amino acids. The ends were cut back, 6 bases at V and 1 base at J, with 6 bases in the middle. Germline CDR1 is LNHDA and CDR2 is SQIVND (reference sequence). The CDR3 DNA is TGTGCCAGTAGGCCAGGGAACACCGGGGAGCTGTTTTTT. Translation gives CASRPGNTGELFF.

This chain joins TRBV6-5 and TRBJ2-7; TRBD1 matches 10 bases. Looked up from germline, CDR1 is MNHEY and CDR2 is SVGAGI. J lost 3 bases, V lost 6 bases, and 5 bases had no gene match. The CDR3 spans 14 residues. The CDR3 region has the DNA TGTGCCAGCAGCCGGGACAGGGGAAACTACGAGCAGTACTTC. The encoded protein is CASSRDRGNYEQYF.

This clone was detected once. The chain combines TRBV11-2 with TRBJ1-5, with 8 bases fitting TRBD1. J lost 5 bases, V lost 6 bases, and 9 bases had no gene match. Germline V gives CDR1 SGHAT, CDR2 FQNNGV. The CDR3 spans 15 residues. CDR3 nucleotide sequence: TGTGCCAGCAGTAAAGGACAGGGTGTTTATCAGCCCCAGCATTTT. It codes for CASSKGQGVYQPQHF.

The chain couples TRBV30 to TRBJ1-2; D ambiguous. CDR3 length: 12 residues. Trimming took 1 base from V and 6 from J, leaving 9 bases between them. Germline CDR1 and CDR2: GTSNPN and SVGIG (reference sequence). CDR3 in amino acids: CAWSAGLDGYTF. The DNA for the CDR3 is TGTGCCTGGAGTGCCGGGTTGGATGGCTACACCTTC.

This clone was picked up a small number of times. J is TRBJ1-2 and V is TRBV15; D gene ambiguous. Germline V gene lookup returns CDR1 LNHNV and CDR2 YYDKDF (reference sequence). The CDR3 contains 13 residues. Trimming left V 5 bases short and J 4 bases short, with 11 bases between. CDR3 sequence (DNA): TGTGCCACCAGCGGGCTGGATCGCTATGGCTACACCTTC. Its protein product is CATSGLDRYGYTF.

Note on this clone: At one of its ends the junction is not consistent with the germline gene, which may arise from a read error. The rearrangement uses TRBV28 and TRBJ2-3, with 7 nucleotides matching TRBD2. CDR3 length equals 13 residues. Per germline, CDR1 MDHEN and CDR2 SYDVKM. CDR3 residues: CASSLGAAGSSHF. The DNA of the CDR3 is TGTGCCAGCAGTTTAGGTGCAGCGGGATCATCCCACTTT.

A few counts support this clone. The rearrangement joins TRBV2 to TRBJ2-2; D is ambiguous. CDR3 length: 12 residues. The germline V and J ends were trimmed by 8 bases and 1 base, with 5 bases remaining between them. Germline-derived CDR1 and CDR2 are SNHLY and FYNNEI. CDR3 loop: CASGRNTGELFF. The DNA for the CDR3 is TGTGCCAGCGGCCGGAACACCGGGGAGCTGTTTTTT.

The sample holds one count of this clone. The gene calls are TRBV2 and TRBJ1-4; D is ambiguous. CDR1 and CDR2 from the germline V gene are SNHLY and FYNNEI. This CDR3 comprises 14 residues. Trimming took off 6 bases at V and 0 bases at J, with 8 bases between the two ends. CDR3 nucleotide sequence: TGTGCCAGCAGCGCTAGGACAACTAATGAAAAACTGTTTTTT. It yields the protein CASSARTTNEKLFF.

This chain connects TRBV2 to TRBJ2-5, with 10 bases matching TRBD2. V lost 6 bases, J lost 5 bases, and 15 bases stayed unmatched. The CDR3 covers 17 residues. Germline V CDR1 and CDR2: SNHLY, FYNNEI. This CDR3 reads CASSPPIAGGDWETQYF. CDR3 sequence (DNA): TGTGCCAGCAGCCCACCTATAGCGGGAGGAGATTGGGAGACCCAGTACTTC.

The gene calls are TRBV3-1 (or the pseudogene TRBV3-2) and TRBJ1-3; 8 bases fit TRBD1. J was trimmed by 4 bases and V by 4 bases; bases with no gene match: 3. This CDR3 is built from 14 residues. Looked up from germline, CDR1 is LGHDT and CDR2 is YNNKEL (reference sequence). This CDR3 reads CASSPGQAGNTIYF. CDR3 nucleotides: TGTGCCAGCAGCCCGGGACAGGCCGGAAACACCATATATTTT.

The chain recombines TRBV3-1 (or the pseudogene TRBV3-2) with TRBJ1-5; a weak D match, TRBD1 (5 bases). This CDR3 is 17 amino acids long. The V gene's germline CDR1 is LGHDT and CDR2 YNNKEL (reference sequence). The V gene lost 0 bases and the J gene lost 0 bases, with 12 bases spanning the gap. The CDR3 DNA sequence: TGTGCCAGCAGCCAAGATGGTGGGGCCTATAGCAATCAGCCCCAGCATTTT. Translating gives CASSQDGGAYSNQPQHF.

V usage is TRBV19 and J usage is TRBJ1-1; 7 bases map to TRBD1. The CDR3 totals 13 residues. The germline V gene has CDR1 LNHDA and CDR2 SQIVND (reference sequence). With 4 bases clipped from V and 6 bases from J, the junction kept 5 bases outside the gene matches. The CDR3 is CASSTQGSPEAFF. The DNA for the CDR3 is TGTGCCAGTAGTACACAGGGGAGCCCTGAAGCTTTCTTT.

The chain employs TRBV6-2 or TRBV6-3 and TRBJ1-5, with TRBD1 matching 7 bases. The CDR3 consists of 14 residues. Germline V CDR1 and CDR2: MNHEY, SVGEGT. V shed 6 bases and J 6 bases; nucleotides not matched to a gene: 8. The CDR3 coding sequence is TGTGCCAGCAGCCCCGTACAGGGGAGTCAGCCCCAGCATTTT. Its protein is CASSPVQGSQPQHF.

The chain is built from TRBV5-1 and TRBJ2-1, with 8 bases that match TRBD2. The CDR3 runs 16 residues. Unmatched junction bases numbered 4, after V lost 0 bases and J lost 2 bases. Germline CDR1 and CDR2: SGHRS and YFSETQ. The CDR3 DNA sequence: TGCGCCAGCAGCTTGGGGGCGGGACTAGCCTACAATGAGCAGTTCTTC. Its translation is CASSLGAGLAYNEQFF. Drawing the rest from reference TRBV5-1 and TRBJ2-1, the complete variable domain is KAGVTQTPRYLIKTRGQQVTLSCSPISGHRSVSWYQQTPGQGLQFLFEYFSETQRNKGNFPGRFSGRQFSNSRSEMNVSTLELGDSALYLCASSLGAGLAYNEQFFGPGTRLTVL.

The chain recombines TRBV2 with TRBJ2-1; unclear D gene. Trimming removed 1 base from V and 3 bases from J, with 10 bases in between. The CDR3 is 15 amino acids. Per germline, CDR1 SNHLY and CDR2 FYNNEI. The CDR3 bases are TGTGCCAGCAGTGAAGTGCACTCAAACTACAATGAGCAGTTCTTC. This codes for CASSEVHSNYNEQFF.

V and J are TRBV5-1 and TRBJ1-6; TRBD1 matches at 8 bases. V lost 2 bases to trimming and J lost 9 bases; unmatched junction nucleotides: 4. Germline-derived CDR1 and CDR2 are SGHRS and YFSETQ. The CDR3 is 14 residues long. The CDR3 is CASSLQGDVSPLHF. CDR3 nucleotides: TGCGCCAGCAGCTTACAGGGGGACGTTTCACCCCTCCACTTT.